What follows describes a single T cell receptor beta chain. This clone was detected many times. What antigen it recognizes has not been identified. Base qualities are not at hand, and no much larger clone is one base apart. The data are from a study of beta chain features in type 1 diabetes (dated by TCRdb to 2017 to 2018). Some background on the complete study: Mean age, gender distribution, total cell number and subset yield were not different between patients and healthy donors. A total of around 110,000,000 sorted cells were examined across all samples, and a strong correlation was observed between cell number per subset and RNA yield. In the study, recently diagnosed type 1 diabetes patients and matched healthy donors were compared on the TCRB repertoires of their sorted circulating CD4+ T cell subsets. Regulatory and stem cell-like memory subsets were obtained from only 8 patients and about eight healthy donors, while naive and central memory subsets were obtained from all 28 donors.

Relative to germline, V is 0 bases shorter and J is 5 bases shorter, with 12 bases between their ends. The germline V gene encodes CDR1 SGDLS and CDR2 YYNGEE. The CDR3, cysteine through phenylalanine, is 14 amino acids long. Solely the CDR3 DNA is kept, with 42 bases framed from the first base. Paper-wide results and their limitations: Patients with type 1 diabetes made fewer insertions and deleted more nucleotides at VDJ recombination sites, implying thymic rearrangement abnormalities. HLA sub-analyses involved small numbers of individuals, so any influence of HLA type on TCRB rearrangement remained unresolved. Shorter templates might be favored by PCR, yet because patient and control samples were amplified and corrected together, any such skew would affect both groups equally. In all four CD4+ subsets, TCRB CDR3 length was moderately but significantly shorter in type 1 diabetes patients. Naive, central memory and regulatory TCRB repertoires appeared more similar among patients than among healthy donors. Because cDNA was sequenced instead of genomic DNA, activated cells with high expression could be over-represented, although the groups did not differ in activation or CD3 levels.

The High Capacity cDNA Reverse Transcription Kit was used to reverse transcribe all of the isolated RNA, meaning that expressed TCRB transcripts were what got sequenced. Naive, central memory and regulatory T cell samples underwent deep immunoSEQ sequencing, averaging approximately 3.5 million total reads per sample. After sorted cells were lysed in RLT buffer, RNA was extracted with DNase-treated RNeasy Micro or Mini kits, with the choice depending on cell number. To prevent cross-contamination, each cell subset was processed individually, whereas patient and healthy donor samples were processed jointly. TCRB sequences were amplified from cDNA with the immunoSEQ multiplex PCR, producing 87-bp fragments spanning the CDR3 region. Sequencing of the amplicons was performed on the Illumina HiSeq platform. From the authors' description of their analysis: Synthetic template baselines were used to correct PCR bias computationally, reads within Hamming distance 2 were collapsed, and singletons that could not be merged were discarded. By aligning reads against IMGT, V, D and J genes, CDR3 length, and insertions or deletions at six rearrangement sites were assigned. Within each subset, clonotype counts were normalized to the number of sorted cells before true diversity and Gini coefficients were calculated with the tcR R package. The overlap coefficient, calculated on TCRB nucleotide sequences, was used to measure repertoire sharing. TCRdb's version of the immuneACCESS table is confined to in-frame rearrangements and falls short of the full clone set. An unresolved V gene accounts for under half of the shortfall where checked; the remainder is of unknown origin. The V and J calls and the clone size are those of that table, but D and trimming were determined from the DNA. This sample lists 100,000 to 150,000 clones; 17% were detected once. The top ten clones comprise around 2.5% of the sample.

A single peripheral blood draw of approximately 110 mL on average was collected from each donor into heparinised tubes. A BD FACSAria II was used to sort naive, central memory, regulatory and stem cell-like memory CD4+ T cells with a panel that included CD45RO, CCR7, CD25, CD127, CD95 and CD27. All sorted populations exceeded 95% purity. PBMCs were separated immediately by Lymphoprep density gradient centrifugation and were stained directly, without being cultured. So that batch effects would be minimized, each experiment stained and sorted samples in pairs, pairing one healthy donor with one patient.

This receptor was obtained from a man between 18 and 35 years old with type 1 diabetes. Sequencing was performed on central memory CD4+ T cells from blood. The chain is made from TRBV9 and TRBJ2-7, with TRBD1 as a weak D call on 6 bases. The CDR3 corresponds to CASSVDPGAHEQYF. In nucleotide form, the sequence is TGTGCCAGCAGCGTAGACCCAGGGGCCCACGAGCAGTACTTC.